The rows below give T cell receptor beta chains drawn from one sample of a study of PD-1 blockade in mismatch repair-deficient tumors. TCRdb's copy holds only in-frame clones and misses some; the assay was immunoSEQ multiplex PCR. The sample lists about 67,000 clones; approximately 78% were seen once. The sequences come from peripheral blood, collected 2 weeks after starting pembrolizumab. The receptors here all came from an adult with mismatch repair-deficient cancer. Each CDR3 is given with its conserved first and last residue. Each record gives: V gene, clone size, D gene, J gene, CDR3 DNA, CDR3 protein. A D gene is named only where the DNA matches it firmly. Part of the rows lack a size; the others show once, few, many or a class for expanded clones.

TRBV19,NA,NA,TRBJ1-5,TGTGCCAGTAGCATCCAAGGCGCTCGCAATCAGCCCCAGCATTTT,CASSIQGARNQPQHF
TRBV7-6,NA,TRBD2,TRBJ2-1,TGTGCCAGCAGCTTAGCGGCTAGCGGGCACAATGAGCAGTTCTTC,CASSLAASGHNEQFF
TRBV7-9,few,NA,TRBJ1-3,TGTGCCAGCAGCCAAGATGAGGGGGGAGGAAACACCATATATTTT,CASSQDEGGGNTIYF
TRBV7-9,NA,TRBD2,TRBJ2-3,TGTGCCAGCAGCTCCACTAGCGGGAGAACAGATACGCAGTATTTT,CASSSTSGRTDTQYF
TRBV7-2,once,NA,TRBJ2-1,TGTGCCAGCAGCTTAGTTCAGGGTGTGGCAAATGAGCAGTTCTTC,CASSLVQGVANEQFF
TRBV10-3,NA,NA,TRBJ2-7,TGTGCCATCAGTTCTGTTGGGGTTTTGTACGAGCAGTACTTC,CAISSVGVLYEQYF
TRBV7-2,NA,TRBD1,TRBJ1-3,TGTGCCAGCAGTCCACACCTCGGGACAGGAGGAAACACCATATATTTT,CASSPHLGTGGNTIYF
TRBV19,once,NA,TRBJ2-1,TGTGCCAGTAGTATACCGGGGAGCTCCTACAATGAGCAGTTCTTC,CASSIPGSSYNEQFF
TRBV10-2,NA,NA,TRBJ2-6,TGCGCCAGCAGTGAGAATATGGGGGTTGGGGCCAACGTCCTGACTTTC,CASSENMGVGANVLTF
TRBV5-1,NA,NA,TRBJ2-3,TGCGCCAGCAGCTTGGGTGGCCTGCTAGATACGCAGTATTTT,CASSLGGLLDTQYF
TRBV11-3,NA,TRBD2,TRBJ2-3,TGTGCCAGCAGCTTAGGGGTTCTAGCGGGAGATACGCAGTATTTT,CASSLGVLAGDTQYF
TRBV10-2,NA,NA,TRBJ2-7,TGCGCCAGCAGTGAGTATCGGCCAGGTGGCTACGAGCAGTACTTC,CASSEYRPGGYEQYF
TRBV5-1,NA,TRBD2,TRBJ2-2,TGCGCCAGCCGACGCACAACTAGCGGCAACACCGGGGAGCTGTTTTTT,CASRRTTSGNTGELFF
TRBV4-1,few,TRBD2,TRBJ2-5,TGCGCCAGCAGCCAGGTTTGGCGGGAGGGCCTGGAGACCCAGTACTTC,CASSQVWREGLETQYF
TRBV4-1,NA,TRBD2,TRBJ2-7,TGCGCCAGCAGCCAAGACCGGGAGGGCCGTTACGAGCAGTACTTC,CASSQDREGRYEQYF
TRBV18,NA,NA,TRBJ1-1,TGTGCCAGCGCCACAGGGAACACTGAAGCTTTCTTT,CASATGNTEAFF
TRBV11-2,NA,NA,TRBJ2-7,TGTGCCAGCAGCTCCCGCGGACAGTCCTACGAGCAGTACTTC,CASSSRGQSYEQYF
TRBV27,few,NA,TRBJ2-5,TGTGCCAGCAGTCGAAACCAAGAGACCCAGTACTTC,CASSRNQETQYF
TRBV19,once,TRBD2,TRBJ2-1,TGTGCCAGTAGTATAAAGGGACTAGCCAGCCATGAGCAGTTCTTC,CASSIKGLASHEQFF
TRBV6-5,NA,NA,TRBJ1-2,TGTGCCAGCAGTTACTCGGGGGACGGCTACACCTTC,CASSYSGDGYTF
TRBV5-1,NA,NA,TRBJ1-2,TGCGCCAGCAGCCAAGATGAAGAATCTCCTAACTATGGCTACACCTTC,CASSQDEESPNYGYTF
TRBV30,NA,TRBD2,TRBJ2-1,TGTGCCTGGAGTGTCCTAGCGGGAGAAGGTGATGAGCAGTTCTTC,CAWSVLAGEGDEQFF
TRBV2,NA,NA,TRBJ1-1,TGTGCCACCTCGACAGAGAGTATGAACACTGAAGCTTTCTTT,CATSTESMNTEAFF
TRBV2,NA,TRBD1,TRBJ2-3,TGTGCCAGCGGAAGGGACAGAAGCACAGATACGCAGTATTTT,CASGRDRSTDTQYF
TRBV7-2,NA,NA,TRBJ2-5,TGTGCCAGCAGCTTATCGCTAGCTAGGCAGACCCAGTACTTC,CASSLSLARQTQYF
TRBV20-1,NA,NA,TRBJ2-1,TGCAGTGCTAGAGATCGAACTAGCCGGTTCTTC,CSARDRTSRFF
TRBV11-3,few,NA,TRBJ2-1,TGTGCCAGCAGCTTCCCCGCGGGGCAACCTGAGCAGTTCTTC,CASSFPAGQPEQFF
TRBV29-1,NA,TRBD1,TRBJ2-3,TGCAGCGATGGGACAGGGGGGACAGATACGCAGTATTTT,CSDGTGGTDTQYF
TRBV7-9,NA,NA,TRBJ2-2,TGTGCCAGCAGCCACATCGGCAGCCTGATATACACCGGGGAGCTGTTTTTT,CASSHIGSLIYTGELFF
TRBV4-3,NA,NA,TRBJ1-2,TGCGCCAGCAGCCCAGAATCGGGCTATGGCTACACCTTC,CASSPESGYGYTF
TRBV30,NA,NA,TRBJ1-4,TGTGCCTGGGGGGGTTATTCGGGTACTAATGAAAAACTGTTTTTT,CAWGGYSGTNEKLFF
TRBV7-2,NA,TRBD2,TRBJ2-2,TGTGCCAGCAGCTCCCCTAGCGGGAGGAACACCGGGGAGCTGTTTTTT,CASSSPSGRNTGELFF
TRBV9,NA,NA,TRBJ2-1,TGTGCCAGCAGCGTGACCGGGACACCGAATAATGAGCAGTTCTTC,CASSVTGTPNNEQFF
TRBV7-3,NA,TRBD2,TRBJ2-3,TGTGCCAGCAGCTTAAAGACGGGAGCGGGGGGAGATACGCAGTATTTT,CASSLKTGAGGDTQYF
TRBV16,NA,NA,TRBJ1-1,TGTGCCAGCAGCCTGACAGAGAACACTGAAGCTTTCTTT,CASSLTENTEAFF
TRBV12-5,NA,NA,TRBJ2-2,TGTGCTAGTGGTTTGGTACTAGCGAACACCGGGGAGCTGTTTTTT,CASGLVLANTGELFF
TRBV6-1,few,NA,TRBJ1-3,TGTGCCAGCAGTGAAACCGACAGCTCTGGAAACACCATATATTTT,CASSETDSSGNTIYF
TRBV5-1,NA,NA,TRBJ2-7,TGCGCCAGCAGCTTACAGGGAGGGCCCTACGAGCAGTACTTC,CASSLQGGPYEQYF
TRBV6-6,NA,NA,TRBJ2-1,TGTGCCAGCATCGACGGCGTTGGTCAGTTCTTC,CASIDGVGQFF
TRBV6-1,NA,NA,TRBJ1-2,TGTGCCAGCAGTGATGTATCCGGTAGTATATATGGCTACACCTTC,CASSDVSGSIYGYTF
TRBV7-3,once,TRBD2,TRBJ2-5,TGTGCCAGCAGCTTATGGGGCGGGAGAGGGGAGACCCAGTACTTC,CASSLWGGRGETQYF
TRBV5-1,NA,NA,TRBJ1-4,TGCGCCAGCAGCCCTGGGTTGTCGACTAATGAAAAACTGTTTTTT,CASSPGLSTNEKLFF
TRBV5-1,NA,NA,TRBJ1-2,TGCGCCAGCAGCTTGGCCCCGACGGAGAACTATGGCTACACCTTC,CASSLAPTENYGYTF
TRBV30,NA,NA,TRBJ2-2,TGTGCCTGGAGTGCAGGGGTGGTCACCGGGGAGCTGTTTTTT,CAWSAGVVTGELFF
TRBV6-6,NA,NA,TRBJ1-1,TGTGCCAGCAGAGAGGGAATGAACACTGAAGCTTTCTTT,CASREGMNTEAFF
TRBV5-4,NA,NA,TRBJ2-7,TGTGCCAGCAGCAACGGTGGGCTAACGACCTACGAGCAGTACTTC,CASSNGGLTTYEQYF
TRBV6-1,NA,TRBD1,TRBJ1-1,TGTGCCAGCAGTAGGGGACAGGCGAACACTGAAGCTTTCTTT,CASSRGQANTEAFF
TRBV6-1,NA,NA,TRBJ2-5,TGTGCCAGCAGTGAATCTCTAGACCAGTACTTC,CASSESLDQYF
TRBV30,few,NA,TRBJ2-5,TGTGCCTGGACCCCCCCGAGGGGGGGTGGAGAGACCCAGTACTTC,CAWTPPRGGGETQYF
TRBV7-2,NA,NA,TRBJ2-7,TGTGCCAGCAGCTTAGAGTCAAGGGGCTACGAGCAGTACTTC,CASSLESRGYEQYF
TRBV5-3,NA,NA,TRBJ1-2,TGTGCCAGAAGCTACTACACGGGGCTTCCTAACTATGGCTACACCTTC,CARSYYTGLPNYGYTF
TRBV4-2,few,TRBD2,TRBJ2-5,TGTGCCAGCAGCCAAGACCCAGCGGGAGGAAATTGGCAGTACTTC,CASSQDPAGGNWQYF
TRBV10-2,NA,NA,TRBJ1-2,TGCGCCAGCAGTGAGTCGATCCACCTCTATGGCTACACCTTC,CASSESIHLYGYTF
TRBV9,NA,TRBD1,TRBJ1-2,TGTGCCAGCAGCCATCCAGGGGGGACCGCTAACTATGGCTACACCTTC,CASSHPGGTANYGYTF
TRBV7-2,NA,NA,TRBJ2-7,TGTGCCAGCAGCTCCATTCTAGGGGAGAGCTCCTACGAGCAGTACTTC,CASSSILGESSYEQYF
TRBV29-1,NA,TRBD2,TRBJ2-1,TGCAGCGTTCTTCCGGGACTAGGTTCCTACAATGAGCAGTTCTTC,CSVLPGLGSYNEQFF
TRBV19,NA,NA,TRBJ2-3,TGTGCCAGTAGAAGCATATGGGAGCGGAACACAGATACGCAGTATTTT,CASRSIWERNTDTQYF